This T cell receptor beta chain was sequenced for a study of STAT5B mutations in CD4+ large granular lymphocyte leukemia. General observations from the study: About 26% of private leukemic clonotypes occurred rarely in other patients' non-leukemic repertoires.

Buffy coats from healthy blood donors served as controls. Details on this clone: What it recognizes is unknown.

Original processing notes: The detection floor for productive clonotype frequency was 2.59 x 10-5. Using immunoSEQ multiplex PCR, the repertoire was profiled, and TCRdb retains in-frame clones only, with some absent. That table is the source of V, J and clone size, and D and trimming were worked out from the DNA. The table records roughly 30,000 clones, about 70% of them present only once. Germline loops: CDR1 KGHSH, CDR2 LQKENI. There are 14 residues in the CDR3. After removal of 4 bases from V and 0 bases from J, the junction contained 2 bases not matched to a gene. The source of this sequence is a human donor in good health. The rearrangement uses TRBV18 and TRBJ1-1; 7 bases agree with TRBD1. The sample was CD4+ T cells from blood buffy coats. The CDR3 sequence is CASSLDRMNTEAFF. CDR3 nucleotides: TGTGCCAGCTCACTGGACAGGATGAACACTGAAGCTTTCTTT.